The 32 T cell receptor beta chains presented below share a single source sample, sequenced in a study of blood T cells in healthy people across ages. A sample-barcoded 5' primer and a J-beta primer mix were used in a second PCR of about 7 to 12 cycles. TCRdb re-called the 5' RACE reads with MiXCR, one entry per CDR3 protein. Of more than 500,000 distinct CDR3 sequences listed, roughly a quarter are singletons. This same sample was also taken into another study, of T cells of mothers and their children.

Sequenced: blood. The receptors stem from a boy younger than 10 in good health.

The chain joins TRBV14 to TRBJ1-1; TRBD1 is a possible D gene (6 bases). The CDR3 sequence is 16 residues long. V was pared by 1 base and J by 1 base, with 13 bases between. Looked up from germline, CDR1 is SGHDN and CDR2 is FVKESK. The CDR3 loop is CASSQGYRVANTEAFF. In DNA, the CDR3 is TGTGCCAGCAGCCAAGGCTACAGGGTGGCGAACACTGAAGCTTTCTTT. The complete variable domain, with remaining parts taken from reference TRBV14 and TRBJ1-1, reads EAGVTQFPSHSVIEKGQTVTLRCDPISGHDNLYWYRRVMGKEIKFLLHFVKESKQDESGMPNNRFLAERTGGTYSTLKVQPAELEDSGVYFCASSQGYRVANTEAFFGQGTRLTVV.

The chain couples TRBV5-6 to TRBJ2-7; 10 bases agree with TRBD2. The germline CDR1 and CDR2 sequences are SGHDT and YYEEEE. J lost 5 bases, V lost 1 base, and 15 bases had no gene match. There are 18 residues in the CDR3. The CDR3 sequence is CASSLWASGRRLMNEQYF. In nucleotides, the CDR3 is TGTGCCAGCAGCTTGTGGGCTAGCGGGAGACGACTCATGAACGAGCAGTACTTC.

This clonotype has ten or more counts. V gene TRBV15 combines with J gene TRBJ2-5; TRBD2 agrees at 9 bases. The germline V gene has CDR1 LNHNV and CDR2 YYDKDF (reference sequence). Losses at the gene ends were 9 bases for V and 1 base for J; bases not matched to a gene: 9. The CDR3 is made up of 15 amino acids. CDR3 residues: CATRTKREAQETQYF. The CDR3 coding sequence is TGTGCCACTAGAACTAAGCGGGAGGCCCAAGAGACCCAGTACTTC.

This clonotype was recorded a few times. Here the CDR3 DNA reads TGTGCCAGCACGGGGCTAGCCAAAAACATTCAGTACTTC. Its protein product is CASTGLAKNIQYF. V gene TRBV2 combines with J gene TRBJ2-4; D possibly matches TRBD1 or TRBD2 (5 bases each). Germline V CDR1 and CDR2: SNHLY, FYNNEI. V lost 7 bases and J lost 0, with 7 bases in between. This CDR3 contains 13 residues.

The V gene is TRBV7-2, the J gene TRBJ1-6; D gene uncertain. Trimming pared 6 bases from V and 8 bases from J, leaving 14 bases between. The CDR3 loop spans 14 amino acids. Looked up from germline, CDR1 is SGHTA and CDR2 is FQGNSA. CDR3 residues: CASRFSSLDSPLHF. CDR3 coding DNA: TGTGCCAGCAGGTTCAGTAGTTTGGATTCACCCCTCCACTTT.

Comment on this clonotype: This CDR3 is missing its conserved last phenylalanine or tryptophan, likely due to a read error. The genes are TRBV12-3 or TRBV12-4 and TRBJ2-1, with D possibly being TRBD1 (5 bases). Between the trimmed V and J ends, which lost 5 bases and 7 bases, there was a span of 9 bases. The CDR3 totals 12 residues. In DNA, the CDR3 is TGTGCCAGCAGTAGGGGCGGAAATGAGCAGTTCTTG. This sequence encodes CASSRGGNEQFL.

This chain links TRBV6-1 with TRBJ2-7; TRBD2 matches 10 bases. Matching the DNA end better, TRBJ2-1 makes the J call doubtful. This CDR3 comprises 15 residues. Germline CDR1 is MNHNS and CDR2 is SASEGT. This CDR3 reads CASSDGAGGPGEQFF. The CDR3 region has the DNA TGTGCCAGCAGTGATGGAGCGGGAGGGCCGGGGGAGCAGTTCTTC.

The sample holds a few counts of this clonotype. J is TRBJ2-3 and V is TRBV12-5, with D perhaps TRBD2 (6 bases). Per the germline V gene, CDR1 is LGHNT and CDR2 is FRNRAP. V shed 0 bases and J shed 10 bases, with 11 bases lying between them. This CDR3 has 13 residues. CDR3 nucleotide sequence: TGTGCTAGTGGTTTGGTGACTAGTAGGGCGCAGTATTTT. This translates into CASGLVTSRAQYF.

This CDR3 is CASSLERTLGETQYF. The CDR3 DNA sequence: TGTGCCAGCTCTCTCGAAAGGACCTTGGGGGAGACCCAGTACTTC. This sequence joins TRBV18 and TRBJ2-5; D is unclear. Trimming took 6 bases from V and 5 from J, leaving 19 bases between them. The CDR3 is 15 amino acids. The germline gives CDR1 KGHSH, CDR2 LQKENI.

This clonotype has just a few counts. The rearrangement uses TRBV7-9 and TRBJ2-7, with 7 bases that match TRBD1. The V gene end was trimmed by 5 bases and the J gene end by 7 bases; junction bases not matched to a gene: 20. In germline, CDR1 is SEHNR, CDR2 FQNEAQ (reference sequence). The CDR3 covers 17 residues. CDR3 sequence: CASSLLQDRWNDGEQYF. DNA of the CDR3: TGTGCCAGCAGCCTACTACAGGACAGGTGGAATGATGGGGAGCAGTACTTC. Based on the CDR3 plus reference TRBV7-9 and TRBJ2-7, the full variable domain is DTGVSQNPRHKITKRGQNVTFRCDPISEHNRLYWYRQTLGQGPEFLTYFQNEAQLEKSRLLSDRFSAERPKGSFSTLEIQRTEQGDSAMYLCASSLLQDRWNDGEQYFGPGTRLTVT.

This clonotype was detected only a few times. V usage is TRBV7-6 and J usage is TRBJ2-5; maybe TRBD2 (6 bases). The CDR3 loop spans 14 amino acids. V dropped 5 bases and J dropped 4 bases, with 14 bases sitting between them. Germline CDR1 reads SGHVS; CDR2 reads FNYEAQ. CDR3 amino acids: CASSPRDSSETQYF. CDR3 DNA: TGTGCCAGCAGCCCGCGGGACTCATCAGAGACCCAGTACTTC.

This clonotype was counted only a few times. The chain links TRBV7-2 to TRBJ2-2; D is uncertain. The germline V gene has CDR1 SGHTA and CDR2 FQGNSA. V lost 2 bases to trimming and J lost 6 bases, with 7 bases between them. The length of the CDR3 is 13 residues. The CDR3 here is CASSLTFSGELFF. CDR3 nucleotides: TGTGCCAGCAGCTTAACTTTCTCCGGGGAGCTGTTTTTT.

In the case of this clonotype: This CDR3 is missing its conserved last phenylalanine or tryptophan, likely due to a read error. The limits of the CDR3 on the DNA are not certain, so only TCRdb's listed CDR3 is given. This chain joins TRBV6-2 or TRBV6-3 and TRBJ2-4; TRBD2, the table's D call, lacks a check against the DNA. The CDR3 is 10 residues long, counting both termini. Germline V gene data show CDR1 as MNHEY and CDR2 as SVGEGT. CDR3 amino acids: CASSYGRAWL.

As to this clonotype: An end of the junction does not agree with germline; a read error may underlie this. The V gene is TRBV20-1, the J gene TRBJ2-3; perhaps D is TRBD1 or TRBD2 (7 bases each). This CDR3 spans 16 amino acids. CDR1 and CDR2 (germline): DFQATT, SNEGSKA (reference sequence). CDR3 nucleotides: TGCAGTGCTAGAGGACCGCAGGGGGGGAGCACAGATACGCAGTATTTC. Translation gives CSARGPQGGSTDTQYF.

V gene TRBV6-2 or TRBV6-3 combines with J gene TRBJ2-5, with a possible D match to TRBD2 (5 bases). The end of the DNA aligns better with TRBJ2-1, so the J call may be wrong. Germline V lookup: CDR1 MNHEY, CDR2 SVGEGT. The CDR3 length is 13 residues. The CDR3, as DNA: TGTGCCAGCAGACCCGGACTCGGCAATGAGCAGTTCTTC. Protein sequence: CASRPGLGNEQFF.

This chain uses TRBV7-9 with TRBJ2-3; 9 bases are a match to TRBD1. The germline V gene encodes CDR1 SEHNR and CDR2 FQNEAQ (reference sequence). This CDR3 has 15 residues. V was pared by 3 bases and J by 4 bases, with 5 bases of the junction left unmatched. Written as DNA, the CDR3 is TGTGCCAGCAGCTTCGGGACAGGGATCCCAGATACGCAGTATTTT. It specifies CASSFGTGIPDTQYF.

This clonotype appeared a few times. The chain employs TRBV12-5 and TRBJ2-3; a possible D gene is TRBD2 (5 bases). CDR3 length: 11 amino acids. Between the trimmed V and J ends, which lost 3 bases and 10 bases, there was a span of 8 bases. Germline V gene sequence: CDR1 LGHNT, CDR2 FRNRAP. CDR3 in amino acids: CASGFRTPQYF. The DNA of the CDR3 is TGTGCTAGTGGTTTCAGGACTCCGCAGTATTTT.

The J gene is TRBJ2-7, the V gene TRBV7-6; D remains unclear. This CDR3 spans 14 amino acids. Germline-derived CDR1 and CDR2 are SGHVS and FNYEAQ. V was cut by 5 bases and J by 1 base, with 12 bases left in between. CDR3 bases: TGTGCCAGCAGCCATATGACCGATTCCTACGAGCAGTACTTC. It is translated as CASSHMTDSYEQYF.

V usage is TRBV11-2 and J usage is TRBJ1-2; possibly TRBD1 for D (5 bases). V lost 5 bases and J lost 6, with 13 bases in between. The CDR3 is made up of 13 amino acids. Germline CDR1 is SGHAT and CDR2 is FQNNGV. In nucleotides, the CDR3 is TGTGCCAGCAGCCTTGCCGGGGGGAATGGCTACACCTTC. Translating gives CASSLAGGNGYTF.

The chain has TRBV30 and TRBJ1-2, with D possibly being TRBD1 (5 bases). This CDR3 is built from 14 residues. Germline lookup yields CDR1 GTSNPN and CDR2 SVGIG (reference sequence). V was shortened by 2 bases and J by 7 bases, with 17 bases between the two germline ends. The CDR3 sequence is CAWSRSGQGGGYTF. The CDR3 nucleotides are TGTGCCTGGAGTAGGTCCGGCCAGGGTGGTGGCTACACCTTC.

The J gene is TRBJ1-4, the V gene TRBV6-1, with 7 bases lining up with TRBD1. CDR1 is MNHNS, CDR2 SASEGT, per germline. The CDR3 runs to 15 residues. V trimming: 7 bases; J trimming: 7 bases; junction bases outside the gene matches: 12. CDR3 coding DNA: TGTGCCAGCAAGTTCGACAGGGTTGGGAGTGAAAAACTGTTTTTT. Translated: CASKFDRVGSEKLFF.

The CDR3 here is CASSQDFPGSTGELFF. The CDR3 region has the DNA TGCGCCAGCAGCCAAGATTTCCCTGGAAGCACCGGGGAGCTGTTTTTT. The rearrangement uses TRBV4-3 and TRBJ2-2, with D unresolved. The CDR3 length is 16 residues. The germline V gene encodes CDR1 LGHNA and CDR2 YSLEER. The V and J ends lost 0 bases and 4 bases respectively, with 12 bases between them.

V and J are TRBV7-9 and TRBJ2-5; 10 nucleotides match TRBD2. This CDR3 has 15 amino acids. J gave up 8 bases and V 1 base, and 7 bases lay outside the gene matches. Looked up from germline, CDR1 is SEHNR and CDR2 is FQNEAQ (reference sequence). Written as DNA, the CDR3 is TGTGCCAGCAGCTTAGTTGGACTAGCGGCCCAAACCCAGTACTTC. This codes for CASSLVGLAAQTQYF.

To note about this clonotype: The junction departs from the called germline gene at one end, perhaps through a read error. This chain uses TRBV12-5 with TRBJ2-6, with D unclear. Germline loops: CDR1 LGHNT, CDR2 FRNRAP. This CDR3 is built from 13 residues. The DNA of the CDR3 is TGTGCTACTGGTTTAGCTGGGGCCAACGTCCTGACTTTC. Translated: CATGLAGANVLTF.

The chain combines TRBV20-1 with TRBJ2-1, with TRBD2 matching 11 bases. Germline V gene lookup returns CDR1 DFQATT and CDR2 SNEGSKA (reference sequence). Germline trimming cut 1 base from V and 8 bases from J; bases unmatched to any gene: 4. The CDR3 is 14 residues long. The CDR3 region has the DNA TGCAGTGCTAGAGGGATAGCGGGGGGGCATGAGCAGTTCTTC. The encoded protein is CSARGIAGGHEQFF.

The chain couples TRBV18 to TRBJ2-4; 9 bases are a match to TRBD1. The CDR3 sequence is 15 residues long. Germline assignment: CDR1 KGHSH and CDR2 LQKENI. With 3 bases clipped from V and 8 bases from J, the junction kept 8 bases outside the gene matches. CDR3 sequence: CASSPVYWDRDIQYF. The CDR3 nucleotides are TGTGCCAGCTCACCGGTGTATTGGGACAGGGACATTCAGTACTTC.

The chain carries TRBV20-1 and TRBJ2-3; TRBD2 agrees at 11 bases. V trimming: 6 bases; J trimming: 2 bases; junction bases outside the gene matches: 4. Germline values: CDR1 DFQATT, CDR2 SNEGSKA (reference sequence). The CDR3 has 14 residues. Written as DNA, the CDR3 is TGCAGTGCCCCGACTAGCGGGGCCACAGATACGCAGTATTTT. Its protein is CSAPTSGATDTQYF.

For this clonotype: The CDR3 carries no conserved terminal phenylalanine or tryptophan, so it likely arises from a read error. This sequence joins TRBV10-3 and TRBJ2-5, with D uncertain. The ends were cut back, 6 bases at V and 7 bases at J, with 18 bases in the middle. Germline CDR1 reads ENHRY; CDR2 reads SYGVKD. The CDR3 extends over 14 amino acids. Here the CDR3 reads CAIRLGLKDGTQYL. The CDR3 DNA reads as TGTGCCATCAGGTTAGGCCTCAAGGACGGGACCCAGTACTTG.

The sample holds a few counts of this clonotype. DNA for the CDR3: TGTGCCATCGGAGCGGAAGAAAAACTGTTTTTT. It yields the protein CAIGAEEKLFF. The chain links TRBV10-3 to TRBJ1-4; D is uncertain. CDR1 ENHRY and CDR2 SYGVKD come from the germline V gene. The CDR3 has 11 amino acids. Trimming stripped 8 bases from V and 8 bases from J, with 9 bases between.

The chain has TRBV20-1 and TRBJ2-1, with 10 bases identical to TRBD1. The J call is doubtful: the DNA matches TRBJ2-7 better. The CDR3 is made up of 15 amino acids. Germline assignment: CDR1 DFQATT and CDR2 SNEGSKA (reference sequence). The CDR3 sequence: CSARGQGADSDEQYF. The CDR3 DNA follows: TGCAGTGCTAGAGGACAGGGGGCAGATTCGGACGAGCAGTACTTC.

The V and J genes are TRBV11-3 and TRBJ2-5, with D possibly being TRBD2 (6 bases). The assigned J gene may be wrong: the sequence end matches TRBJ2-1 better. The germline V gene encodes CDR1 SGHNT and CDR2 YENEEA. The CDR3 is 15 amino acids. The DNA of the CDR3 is TGTGCCAGCAGCTTAGGGGGACCTAGCGTCAATGAGCAGTTCTTC. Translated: CASSLGGPSVNEQFF.

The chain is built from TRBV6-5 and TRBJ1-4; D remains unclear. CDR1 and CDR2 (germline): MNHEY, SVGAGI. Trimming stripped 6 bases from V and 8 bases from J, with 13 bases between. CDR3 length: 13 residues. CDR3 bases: TGTGCCAGCAGGGAGGACTCTACCGAAAAACTGTTTTTT. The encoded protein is CASREDSTEKLFF.